This T cell receptor beta chain was identified during a study of PD-1 blockade in classical Hodgkin lymphoma. Study-wide findings and caveats: Prior to therapy, complete responders displayed diversity much like that of newly diagnosed patients.

Repertoires were generated with immunoSEQ multiplex PCR, while TCRdb's copy carries only in-frame clones and drops some. The sample lists about 100,000 clones; roughly nine tenths were seen once. Relapse was seen in all patients after autologous stem cell transplantation, and brentuximab vedotin exposure was variable. A word on this clone: Antigen specificity is unknown.

The sequence came from a human donor with classical Hodgkin lymphoma. The starting material was peripheral blood mononuclear cells (PBMCs), obtained before the second cycle of nivolumab.

CDR3 region: CASSSIQGAGQPQHF. The CDR3 region has the DNA TGTGCCAGCAGTTCAATACAGGGGGCAGGGCAGCCCCAGCATTTT. The V and J genes are TRBV28 and TRBJ1-5; the match to TRBD1 covers 9 bases. V trimming: 4 bases; J trimming: 7 bases; junction bases outside the gene matches: 8. Germline lookup yields CDR1 MDHEN and CDR2 SYDVKM. The length of the CDR3 is 15 residues. The full variable domain, rest sourced from reference TRBV28 and TRBJ1-5, is DVKVTQSSRYLVKRTGEKVFLECVQDMDHENMFWYRQDPGLGLRLIYFSYDVKMKEKGDIPEGYSVSREKKERFSLILESASTNQTSMYLCASSSIQGAGQPQHFGDGTRLSIL.